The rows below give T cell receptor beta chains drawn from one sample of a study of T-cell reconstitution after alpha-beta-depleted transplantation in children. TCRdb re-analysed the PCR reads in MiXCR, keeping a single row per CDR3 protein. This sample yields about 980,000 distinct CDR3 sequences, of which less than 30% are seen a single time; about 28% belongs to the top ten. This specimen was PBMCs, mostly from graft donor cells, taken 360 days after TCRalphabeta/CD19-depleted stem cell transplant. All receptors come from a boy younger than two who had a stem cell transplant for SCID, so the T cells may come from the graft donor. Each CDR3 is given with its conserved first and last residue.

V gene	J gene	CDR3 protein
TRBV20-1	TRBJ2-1	CCAGRVPGGLNNEQFF
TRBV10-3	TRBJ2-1	CAISIQGNEQFF
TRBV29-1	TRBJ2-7	CSVEGTSYEQYF
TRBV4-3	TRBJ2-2	CASSQVGTTGELFF
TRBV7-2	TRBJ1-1	CASSFKRQGNTEAFF
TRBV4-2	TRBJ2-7	CASSRIRGRDDKYF
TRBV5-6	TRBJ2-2	CASSLWGTNTGELFF
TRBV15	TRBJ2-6	CATSRGKYAGANVLTF
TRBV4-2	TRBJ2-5	CASSQEGQTKTQYF
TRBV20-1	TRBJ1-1	CSARDRQANTEAFF
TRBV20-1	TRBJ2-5	CSANPGIQASTF
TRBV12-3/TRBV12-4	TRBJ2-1	CASSLPTSGASYNEQFF
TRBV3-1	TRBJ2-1	CASSHDRAWEVRNEQFF
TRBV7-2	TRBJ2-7	CASRLDRGIPYEQYF
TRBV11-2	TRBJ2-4	CASSLWGVAKNIQYF
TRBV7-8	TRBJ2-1	CASSHPGQGYNEQFF
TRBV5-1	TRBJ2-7	CASSLDGQGGTYEQYF
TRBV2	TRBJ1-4	CASIGNEKLFF
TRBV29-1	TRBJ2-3	CSVDIWTSTDTQYF
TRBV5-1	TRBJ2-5	CASSSTGTSGKETQYF
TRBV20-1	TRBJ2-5	CSARDPGQGPQETQYF
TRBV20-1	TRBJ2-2	CSARGTLGGTGELFF
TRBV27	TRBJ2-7	CASSLKPRTSGRPSSSYEQYF
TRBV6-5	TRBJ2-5	CASSYPHRDIPQETQYF
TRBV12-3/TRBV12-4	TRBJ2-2	CASSLGVHGELFF
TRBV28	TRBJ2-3	CASSRPTGGPTDTQYF
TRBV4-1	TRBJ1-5	CASSQEGTMTAEQPQHF
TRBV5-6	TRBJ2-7	CASSWGTGEQYF
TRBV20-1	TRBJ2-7	CSAPFPGRSYEQYF
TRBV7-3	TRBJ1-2	CASSFSSAYGYTF
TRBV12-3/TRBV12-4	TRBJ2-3	CASSHSATDTQYF
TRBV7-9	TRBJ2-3	CASSFEGTRDTQYF
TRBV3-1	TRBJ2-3	CASSHGGVPTDTQYF
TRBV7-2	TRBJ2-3	CASSPPGSLSTDTQYF
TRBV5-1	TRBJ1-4	CASSPREGDEKLFF
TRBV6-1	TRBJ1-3	CASRPTATRGNTIYF
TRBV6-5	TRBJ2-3	CASSYRAGRDTQYF
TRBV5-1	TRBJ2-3	CASSFQGGTQYF
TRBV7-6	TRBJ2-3	CASSSGLAGAPDTQYF
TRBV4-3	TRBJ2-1	CASSQDWRLAGGNEQFF
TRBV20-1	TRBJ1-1	CSARYGGREAFF
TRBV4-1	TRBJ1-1	CASSQDRAVAEAFF
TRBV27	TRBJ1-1	CASSSRQGTYTEAFF
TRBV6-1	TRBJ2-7	CASSGIGGQGDEQYF
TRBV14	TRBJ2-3	CASSQVLAGGATQYF
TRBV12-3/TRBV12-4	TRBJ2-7	CASSLSGVLIEQYF
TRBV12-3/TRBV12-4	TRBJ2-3	CASSLLGTTDTQYF
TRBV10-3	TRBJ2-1	CAISSSGGGSYNEQFF
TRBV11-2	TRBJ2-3	CASSQSPGLRRGDTQYF
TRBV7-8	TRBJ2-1	CASSLVLAGAPYNEQFF
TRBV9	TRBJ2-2	CASSLLAGTSGELFF
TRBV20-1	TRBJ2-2	CSAPGQGRGTGELFF
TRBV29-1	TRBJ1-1	CSVGNHKNTEAFF
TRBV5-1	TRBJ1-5	CASSLVSGAGQPQHF
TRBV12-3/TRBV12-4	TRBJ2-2	CASSLRAPNTGELFF